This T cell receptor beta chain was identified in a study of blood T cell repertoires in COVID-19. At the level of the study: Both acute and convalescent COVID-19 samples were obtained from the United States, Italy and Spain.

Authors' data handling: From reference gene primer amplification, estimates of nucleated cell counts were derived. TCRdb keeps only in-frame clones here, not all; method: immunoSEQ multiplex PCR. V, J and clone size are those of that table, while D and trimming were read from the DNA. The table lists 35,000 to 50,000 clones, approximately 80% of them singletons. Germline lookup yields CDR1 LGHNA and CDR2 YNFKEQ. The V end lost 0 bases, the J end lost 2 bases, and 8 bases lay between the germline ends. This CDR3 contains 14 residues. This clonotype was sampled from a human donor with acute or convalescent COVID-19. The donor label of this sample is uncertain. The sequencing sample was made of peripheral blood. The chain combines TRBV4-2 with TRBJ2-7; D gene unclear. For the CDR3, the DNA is TGTGCCAGCAGCCAAGATGTGGGCCCCTACGAGCAGTACTTC. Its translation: CASSQDVGPYEQYF.